The T cell receptor (beta chain) described here comes from a study of cytomegalovirus exposure and HLA in healthy donors. In the study overall: Of a few hundred genotyped donors, around 84% clustered with self-reported Caucasian donors.

The study ran its PCR with 60 Vbeta and 13 Jbeta primers. Produced via immunoSEQ multiplex PCR; TCRdb's table is partial and in-frame only. The sample yields more than 95,000 clones, around 80% seen once. Germline V gives CDR1 LGHNA, CDR2 YNFKEQ. This CDR3 spans 15 amino acids. V lost 0 bases and J lost 0, with 6 bases in between. The sequence came from a man aged 30-40 years in good health and CMV-seronegative. What was sequenced was PBMCs. V usage is TRBV4-2 and J usage is TRBJ1-5; D unresolved. The CDR3 is CASSQERDSNQPQHF. The CDR3 coding sequence is TGTGCCAGCAGCCAAGAGAGAGATAGCAATCAGCCCCAGCATTTT.